The 2 T cell receptor beta chains reported below all come from one sample, sequenced in a study of blood T cell repertoires in COVID-19. Clones were sequenced by immunoSEQ multiplex PCR, and TCRdb holds only the in-frame ones, with some missing. Of approximately 210,000 clones in the sample, around 88% are singletons; the top ten hold 8.2%. Material: peripheral blood. These receptor sequences come from a woman aged 50 to 65 with acute or convalescent COVID-19.

The chain has TRBV29-1 and TRBJ2-1; a possible D gene is TRBD2 (5 bases). The germline V gene encodes CDR1 SQVTM and CDR2 ANQGSEA. V gave up 1 base and J gave up 4 bases, with 14 bases separating them. CDR3 length: 15 residues. The CDR3 is CSVEAPGMTYNEQFF. CDR3 coding DNA: TGCAGCGTTGAAGCCCCCGGGATGACTTACAATGAGCAGTTCTTC.

This sequence joins TRBV24-1 and TRBJ2-1, with TRBD2 identical over 10 bases. The CDR3 extends over 16 amino acids. In germline, CDR1 is KGHDR, CDR2 SFDVKD. The trim removed 0 bases at V and 8 bases at J, leaving 6 bases unmatched. CDR3 in DNA: TGTGCCACCAGTGATTTGGGTAGCGGGAGGATCGATGAGCAGTTCTTC. Translated, it gives CATSDLGSGRIDEQFF.